The 4 T cell receptor beta chains below come from one sample, sequenced in a study of cytomegalovirus exposure and HLA in healthy donors. Libraries were prepared by immunoSEQ multiplex PCR; TCRdb keeps only in-frame clonotypes and omits some of them. The sample contains about 300,000 clones, over 75% of which appear only once. The sample was PBMCs. These receptors originate from a woman aged 18 to 35 in good health and CMV-seronegative.

The sample holds a few counts of this clone. The chain has TRBV4-3 and TRBJ1-1; 8 positions agree with TRBD1. Germline V gene lookup returns CDR1 LGHNA and CDR2 YSLEER. The CDR3 is 15 residues long. Losses at the gene ends were 0 bases for V and 3 bases for J; bases not matched to a gene: 3. CDR3 residues: CASSQEMTGDTEAFF. The CDR3 bases are TGCGCCAGCAGCCAAGAGATGACAGGGGACACTGAAGCTTTCTTT.

The V call is TRBV18, the J call TRBJ1-2, with 7 bases lining up with TRBD1. CDR1 and CDR2 (germline): KGHSH, LQKENI. The CDR3 is 15 amino acids. V dropped 1 base and J dropped 4; count of bases not matched to a gene: 6. The CDR3, as DNA: TGTGCCAGCTCACCACTGCCGGACAGGTCCTATGGCTACACCTTC. Translated: CASSPLPDRSYGYTF.

The DNA for the CDR3 is TGTGCCAGCAGCTGGACCCTAGCGCCCTACGAGCAGTACTTC. It specifies CASSWTLAPYEQYF. The chain uses TRBV28 and TRBJ2-7, with a weak D call TRBD2 (6 bases). Germline loops: CDR1 MDHEN, CDR2 SYDVKM. CDR3 size: 14 residues. Trimming left V 6 bases short and J 2 bases short, with 14 bases between. The whole variable domain, remainder taken from reference TRBV28 and TRBJ2-7, is DVKVTQSSRYLVKRTGEKVFLECVQDMDHENMFWYRQDPGLGLRLIYFSYDVKMKEKGDIPEGYSVSREKKERFSLILESASTNQTSMYLCASSWTLAPYEQYFGPGTRLTVT.

J is TRBJ2-3 and V is TRBV28, with D perhaps TRBD1 (5 bases). The V and J ends lost 10 bases and 1 base respectively, with 12 bases between them. The CDR3 contains 13 residues. The germline CDR1 and CDR2 sequences are MDHEN and SYDVKM. CDR3 sequence reads: CAMQGKGTDTQYF. The CDR3 DNA is TGTGCCATGCAGGGCAAGGGCACAGATACGCAGTATTTT. The entire variable domain, with the rest obtained from reference TRBV28 and TRBJ2-3, is as follows: DVKVTQSSRYLVKRTGEKVFLECVQDMDHENMFWYRQDPGLGLRLIYFSYDVKMKEKGDIPEGYSVSREKKERFSLILESASTNQTSMYLCAMQGKGTDTQYFGPGTRLTVL.